The entry below gives a single T cell receptor beta chain sequence along with its context. Genomic DNA template from tumor biopsies or peripheral blood, roughly 600 ng to 6,500 ng input. This sample is part of a study of T cells in tumors after PD-1 blockade. Study context: Blood samples averaged around 110,000 templates (range about 24,679-260,000) and some 35,000 unique clonotypes.

Data came from immunoSEQ multiplex PCR; TCRdb stores just in-frame clones and leaves some out. The data show about 20,000 clones, with more than 70% seen just once and 26% held by the top ten. With V trimmed by 2 bases and J by 3 bases, 4 bases remained unmatched. This CDR3 region has 14 residues. CDR1 and CDR2 (germline): SGDLS, YYNGEE. Sequences were derived from PBMCs, sampled before anti-PD-1 treatment. The chain joins TRBV9 to TRBJ2-5; TRBD2 aligns across 7 bases. The receptor was isolated from a human donor with basal cell carcinoma. CDR3: CASSVGGGEETQYF. As DNA, the CDR3 is TGTGCCAGCAGCGTCGGGGGAGGGGAAGAGACCCAGTACTTC.